The next 5 T cell receptor beta chains were all read from a single sample in a study of cytomegalovirus exposure and HLA in healthy donors. PCR was performed using 60 Vbeta and 13 Jbeta primers. Repertoires were generated with immunoSEQ multiplex PCR, while TCRdb's copy carries only in-frame clones and drops some. The data show about 130,000 clones, with around 77% seen just once and 13% held by the top ten. Sequenced: PBMCs. The receptor source for this set is a middle-aged woman in good health and CMV-seropositive.

This rearrangement joins TRBV4-1 to TRBJ2-1; TRBD2 matches 10 bases. The V and J ends lost 0 bases and 9 bases, in that order; junction bases with no gene match: 11. The CDR3 extends over 17 amino acids. Looked up from germline, CDR1 is MGHRA and CDR2 is YSYEKL. The CDR3 is CASSQDRTAGGPGEQFF. As DNA, the CDR3 is TGCGCCAGCAGCCAAGATAGAACAGCGGGAGGGCCGGGTGAGCAGTTCTTC.

This chain connects TRBV5-1 to TRBJ2-1, with D perhaps TRBD2 (7 bases). The CDR3 runs to 14 residues. V lost 5 bases and J lost 5, with 14 bases in between. Germline assignment: CDR1 SGHRS and CDR2 YFSETQ. This CDR3 reads CASSGGAGNNEQFF. The CDR3 coding sequence is TGCGCCAGCAGTGGGGGGGCTGGAAACAATGAGCAGTTCTTC. Combining the CDR3 with reference TRBV5-1 and TRBJ2-1 gives the whole variable domain KAGVTQTPRYLIKTRGQQVTLSCSPISGHRSVSWYQQTPGQGLQFLFEYFSETQRNKGNFPGRFSGRQFSNSRSEMNVSTLELGDSALYLCASSGGAGNNEQFFGPGTRLTVL.

This clone was counted between two and nine times. V is TRBV5-4 and J is TRBJ2-7, with D uncertain. The CDR3 is 14 amino acids. The germline CDR1 and CDR2 sequences are SGHNT and YYREEE (reference sequence). V was trimmed by 4 bases and J by 3 bases, leaving 14 bases between them. The chain's CDR3 is CASSPWAFLYEQYF. Here the CDR3 DNA reads TGTGCCAGCAGCCCATGGGCCTTTCTCTACGAGCAGTACTTC.

The chain combines TRBV5-5 with TRBJ1-1, with D unresolved. The ends were cut back, 2 bases at V and 6 bases at J, with 17 bases in the middle. The CDR3 extends over 15 amino acids. Germline assignment: CDR1 SGHKS and CDR2 YYEKEE (reference sequence). The CDR3 DNA sequence: TGTGCCAGCAGCTTAGAGCGGACGGAAACTTCTGAAGCTTTCTTT. Amino acid sequence: CASSLERTETSEAFF.

This rearrangement joins TRBV5-4 to TRBJ2-7, with 13 positions matching TRBD2. The CDR3 covers 15 residues. J gave up 4 bases and V 4 bases, and 5 bases lay outside the gene matches. Germline V CDR1 and CDR2: SGHNT, YYREEE (reference sequence). For the CDR3, the DNA is TGTGCCAGCAGCGCCGGGACTAGCGGGGTATACGAGCAGTACTTC. This codes for CASSAGTSGVYEQYF.